These T cell receptor beta chains were read from a single sample in a study of metastatic and nonmetastatic thyroid tumors. TCRdb re-processed the PCR reads through MiXCR. The sample lists tens of thousands of clones, around 25% occurring once. Sequences were obtained from blood. These receptors were obtained from a female donor with papillary thyroid cancer or a benign thyroid nodule (not recorded which). Some clones in this sample may be carry-over from other donors' samples. CDR3s include the opening cysteine and the closing phenylalanine or tryptophan.

TRBV7-9 | CASSPWTRDLEQYF
TRBV7-9 | CASSFDGLGELFF
TRBV20-1 | CSANSEAGGYEQYF
TRBV2 | CASRKATGSVYTF
TRBV29-1 | CSVDRPQGTSTDTQYF
TRBV6-6 | CASSYGRGVNNEQFF
TRBV20-1 | CSARNTESYEQYF
TRBV6-5 | CASSYRAGENEQFF
TRBV7-9 | CASSPRSGTIQETQYF
TRBV28 | CASSYLGGNTIYF
TRBV5-5 | CASSLGQPNTEAFF
TRBV11-2 | CASGIGGGTYTDTQYF
TRBV29-1 | CSVDRAGLAGVGEQFF
TRBV27 | CASSLTDGAYEQYF
TRBV19 | CASIPFHTGGPGEQYF
TRBV20-1 | CSARRPLEGELFF
TRBV6-2/TRBV6-3 | CASSRSAEAFF
TRBV30 | CALRGNSGNTIYF
TRBV12-3/TRBV12-4 | CASRAPNYGYTF
TRBV7-7 | CASSQGHSGVQYF
TRBV6-2/TRBV6-3 | CASSYRLAGRYEQYF
TRBV6-1 | CASSALWTVELFF
TRBV19 | CASRKTNSPLHF
TRBV5-1 | CASSLREDEQFF
TRBV7-8 | CASSLAERTEAFF
TRBV27 | CASSLAGSNQPQHF
TRBV20-1 | CSASEGALYEQYF
TRBV20-1 | CSAMRFSGDSQYF